These T cell receptor beta chains were read from a single sample in a study of T cells in Graves' hyperthyroidism and ophthalmopathy. One entry per CDR3 protein, called by TCRdb with MiXCR from the multiplex PCR reads. The sample records more than 650,000 distinct CDR3 sequences, around 13% being singletons. Source material: blood. Every receptor here comes from a woman aged 18-29 years with Graves' hyperthyroidism. Each CDR3 is given with its conserved first and last residue. The D gene is left open where the match is weak. Rows may omit the clone size; those that give it use once, few, many or a size class.

abundance,d_gene,j_gene,v_gene,CDR3aa,CDR3nt
.,.,TRBJ1-5,TRBV27,CASSLHGGRDSNQPQHF,TGTGCCAGCAGTCTACATGGGGGTAGGGATAGCAATCAGCCCCAGCATTTT
few,TRBD1,TRBJ1-4,TRBV20-1,CSASGQVFSEKLFF,TGCAGTGCTAGTGGACAGGTCTTTTCGGAAAAACTGTTTTTT
many,.,TRBJ2-5,TRBV20-1,CSASLGERITETQYF,TGCAGTGCTAGTTTGGGGGAGAGGATTACAGAGACCCAGTACTTC
.,.,TRBJ1-1,TRBV20-1,CSARAGLRNTEAFF,TGCAGTGCTAGAGCGGGACTCAGGAACACTGAAGCTTTCTTT
.,TRBD2,TRBJ2-1,TRBV18,CASSPSLAGGRSSYNEQFF,TGTGCCAGCTCACCTTCTCTAGCGGGAGGGCGGAGCTCCTACAATGAGCAGTTCTTC
many,TRBD1,TRBJ2-5,TRBV30,CAWSVGQGAKTQYF,TGTGCCTGGAGTGTAGGTCAGGGGGCAAAGACCCAGTACTTC
many,.,TRBJ1-2,TRBV28,CASSLLQGGYGYTF,TGTGCCAGCAGTCTCTTACAGGGTGGCTATGGCTACACCTTC
many,.,TRBJ2-7,TRBV12-3/TRBV12-4,CASSSGDTYEQYF,TGTGCCAGCAGTTCGGGGGACACCTACGAGCAGTACTTC
.,.,TRBJ2-7,TRBV25-1,CASKTVRLMRGYEQYF,TGTGCCAGCAAAACTGTAAGGCTAATGAGGGGTTACGAGCAGTACTTC
many,.,TRBJ2-7,TRBV6-1,CASSEPRSPSYEQYF,TGTGCCAGCAGTGAACCCAGGTCCCCCTCCTACGAGCAGTACTTC
few,TRBD2,TRBJ2-7,TRBV30,CAWSNARTSGTLTYEQYF,TGTGCCTGGAGTAATGCCCGGACTAGCGGGACCCTCACCTACGAGCAGTACTTC
many,TRBD1,TRBJ1-1,TRBV6-1,CASSEAQGAAEAFF,TGTGCCAGCAGTGAAGCGCAGGGGGCCGCTGAAGCTTTCTTT
.,.,TRBJ2-5,TRBV5-1,CASSRDQGNQETQYF,TGCGCCAGCAGCAGAGATCAGGGAAACCAAGAGACCCAGTACTTC
.,TRBD1,TRBJ2-7,TRBV9,CASSAPGQGASYEQYF,TGTGCCAGCAGCGCCCCTGGACAGGGGGCATCCTACGAGCAGTACTTC
many,.,TRBJ2-5,TRBV18,CASSPPSGFGETQYF,TGTGCCAGCTCACCACCGTCTGGGTTTGGAGAGACCCAGTACTTC
many,TRBD2,TRBJ2-7,TRBV11-2,CASSPGLANYEQYF,TGTGCCAGCAGCCCCGGACTAGCAAACTACGAGCAGTACTTC
many,TRBD1,TRBJ2-5,TRBV28,CASRSPGQGETQYF,TGTGCCAGCAGATCCCCGGGACAGGGGGAGACCCAGTACTTC
many,.,TRBJ2-5,TRBV28,CASSWGHYQETQYF,TGTGCCAGCAGTTGGGGACACTACCAAGAGACCCAGTACTTC
many,TRBD2,TRBJ2-3,TRBV7-2,CASSSNTRGRPPTTDTQYF,TGTGCCAGCAGCTCTAACACCCGCGGGAGGCCACCTACCACAGATACGCAGTATTTT
many,.,TRBJ1-1,TRBV20-1,CSALVGPEAFF,TGCAGTGCCCTTGTGGGTCCTGAAGCTTTCTTT
many,TRBD2,TRBJ2-1,TRBV7-9,CASPLDSTGRSGSLNEQFF,TGTGCCAGCCCGCTCGACTCCACCGGGCGTAGCGGGAGCCTCAATGAGCAGTTCTTC
many,.,TRBJ1-5,TRBV27,CASRETMGYNQPQHF,TGTGCCAGCAGGGAAACTATGGGATACAATCAGCCCCAGCATTTT
few,.,TRBJ1-1,TRBV25-1,CASSEAGTMNTEAFF,TGTGCCAGCAGTGAAGCAGGGACGATGAACACTGAAGCTTTCTTT
many,.,TRBJ1-3,TRBV5-6,CASSLGRSGNTIYF,TGTGCCAGCAGCTTGGGCCGCTCTGGAAACACCATATATTTT
few,.,TRBJ1-5,TRBV6-4,CASSDSQKGGIQPQHF,TGTGCCAGCAGTGACTCCCAGAAAGGGGGAATTCAGCCCCAGCATTTT
.,.,TRBJ2-7,TRBV4-1,CASSQDLSGSYEQYF,TGCGCCAGCAGCCAAGACTTGTCTGGCTCCTACGAGCAGTACTTC
many,.,TRBJ2-7,TRBV7-9,CASSRPRGQSYEQYF,TGTGCCAGCAGCCGTCCACGAGGACAGTCTTACGAGCAGTACTTC
few,TRBD1,TRBJ1-4,TRBV6-1,CASSDQGQVNEKLFF,TGTGCCAGCAGTGACCAGGGACAGGTTAATGAAAAACTGTTTTTT
many,TRBD2,TRBJ2-3,TRBV28,CASSSSASGINTDTQYF,TGTGCCAGCAGTTCGTCCGCTAGCGGTATAAACACAGATACGCAGTATTTT
many,TRBD2,TRBJ2-1,TRBV7-8,CASRPARASGSRWQFF,TGTGCCAGCAGACCCGCGAGGGCTAGCGGGAGCCGATGGCAGTTCTTC
.,TRBD1,TRBJ1-1,TRBV13,CASSLPWVGQGGPEAFF,TGTGCCAGCAGCTTACCCTGGGTAGGACAGGGTGGTCCTGAAGCTTTCTTT
.,TRBD2,TRBJ2-1,TRBV4-3,CASSQELAGVWVGEQFF,TGCGCCAGCAGCCAAGAACTAGCGGGAGTATGGGTGGGGGAGCAGTTCTTC